This passage covers 3 T cell receptor beta chains from one sample sequenced in a study of blood T cell repertoires in COVID-19. This table comes from immunoSEQ multiplex PCR, and its TCRdb copy is limited to in-frame clones, with some not included. The repertoire holds about 370,000 clones, with 80% to 90% as singletons. Specimen: PBMCs or T cells enriched from blood (not recorded which). These TCRs come from a man between 18 and 29 years old who had recovered from COVID-19.

As to this clone: Other DNA sequences in this sample translate to the same CDR3. V usage is TRBV5-1 and J usage is TRBJ2-2, with a tentative D call TRBD1 (5 bases). The ends were cut back, 4 bases at V and 4 bases at J, with 8 bases in the middle. Looked up from germline, CDR1 is SGHRS and CDR2 is YFSETQ. CDR3 size: 13 residues. CDR3 nucleotide sequence: TGCGCCAGCAGCGCGCAGGGCACCGGGGAGCTGTTTTTT. This gives the protein CASSAQGTGELFF. Using reference TRBV5-1 and TRBJ2-2 for the parts outside the CDR3, the full variable domain is KAGVTQTPRYLIKTRGQQVTLSCSPISGHRSVSWYQQTPGQGLQFLFEYFSETQRNKGNFPGRFSGRQFSNSRSEMNVSTLELGDSALYLCASSAQGTGELFFGEGSRLTVL.

The chain couples TRBV11-2 to TRBJ2-1; perhaps TRBD2 as D (9 bases). V was trimmed by 7 bases and J by 1 base, leaving 17 bases between them. The V gene's germline CDR1 is SGHAT and CDR2 FQNNGV. This CDR3 comprises 16 residues. This CDR3 is CASTQRGDRSYNEQFF. For the CDR3, the DNA is TGTGCCAGCACCCAGCGGGGGGACAGGTCCTACAATGAGCAGTTCTTC.

The CDR3 loop is CASSQDSAGNTEAFF. The CDR3, as DNA: TGCGCCAGCAGCCAAGATTCCGCGGGTAACACTGAAGCTTTCTTT. The V gene is TRBV4-3, the J gene TRBJ1-1; D is ambiguous. CDR3 length: 15 amino acids. Germline CDR1 reads LGHNA; CDR2 reads YSLEER. V was trimmed by 0 bases and J by 2 bases, leaving 10 bases between them.